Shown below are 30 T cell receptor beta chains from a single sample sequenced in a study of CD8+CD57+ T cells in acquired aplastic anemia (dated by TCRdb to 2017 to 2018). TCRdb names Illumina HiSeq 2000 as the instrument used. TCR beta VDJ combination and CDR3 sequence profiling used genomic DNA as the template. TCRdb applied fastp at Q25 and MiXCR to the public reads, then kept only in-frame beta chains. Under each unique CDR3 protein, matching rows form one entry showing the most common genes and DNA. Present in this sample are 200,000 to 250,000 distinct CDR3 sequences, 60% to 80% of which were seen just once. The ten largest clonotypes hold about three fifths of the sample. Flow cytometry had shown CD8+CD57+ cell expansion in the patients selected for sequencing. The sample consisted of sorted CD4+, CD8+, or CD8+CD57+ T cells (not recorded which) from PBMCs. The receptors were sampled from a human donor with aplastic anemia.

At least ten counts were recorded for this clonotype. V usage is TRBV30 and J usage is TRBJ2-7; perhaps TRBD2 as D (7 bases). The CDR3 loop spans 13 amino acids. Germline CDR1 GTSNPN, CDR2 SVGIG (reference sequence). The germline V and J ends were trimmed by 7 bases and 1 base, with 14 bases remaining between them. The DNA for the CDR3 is TGTGCCTCCAGGGGAGGGGGTTCCTACGAGCAGTACTTC. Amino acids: CASRGGGSYEQYF.

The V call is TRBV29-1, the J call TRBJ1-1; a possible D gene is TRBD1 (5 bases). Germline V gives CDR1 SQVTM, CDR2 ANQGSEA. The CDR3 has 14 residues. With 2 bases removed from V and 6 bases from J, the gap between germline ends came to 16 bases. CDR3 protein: CSVEHSQGRSEAFF. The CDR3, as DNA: TGCAGCGTTGAACACTCCCAGGGACGGTCTGAAGCTTTCTTT.

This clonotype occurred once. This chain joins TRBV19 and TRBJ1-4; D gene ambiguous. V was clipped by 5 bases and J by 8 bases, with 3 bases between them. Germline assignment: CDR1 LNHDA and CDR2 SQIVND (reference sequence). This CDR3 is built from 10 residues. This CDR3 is CASSGEKLFF. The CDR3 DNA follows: TGTGCCAGTAGTGGGGAAAAACTGTTTTTT.

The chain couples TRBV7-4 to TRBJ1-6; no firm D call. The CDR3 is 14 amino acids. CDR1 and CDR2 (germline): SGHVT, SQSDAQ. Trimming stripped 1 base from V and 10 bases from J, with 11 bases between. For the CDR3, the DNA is TGTGCCAGCAGCTTAGACGGAGGCGGCTCACCCCTCCACTTT. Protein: CASSLDGGGSPLHF.

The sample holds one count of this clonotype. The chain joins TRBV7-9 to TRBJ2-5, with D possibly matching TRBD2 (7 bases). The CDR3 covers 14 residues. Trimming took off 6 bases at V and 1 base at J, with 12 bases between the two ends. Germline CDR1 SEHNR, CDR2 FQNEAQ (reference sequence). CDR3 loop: CASRRGTTQETQYF. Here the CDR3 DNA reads TGTGCCAGCAGGCGGGGGACAACCCAAGAGACCCAGTACTTC.

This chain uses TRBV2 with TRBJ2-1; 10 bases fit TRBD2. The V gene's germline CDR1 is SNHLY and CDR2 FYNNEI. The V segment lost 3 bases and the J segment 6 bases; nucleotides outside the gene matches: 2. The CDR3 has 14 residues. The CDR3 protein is CASSDGLAANEQFF. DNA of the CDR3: TGTGCCAGCAGTGATGGACTAGCGGCCAATGAGCAGTTCTTC. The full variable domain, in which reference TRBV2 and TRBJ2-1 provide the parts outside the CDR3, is EPEVTQTPSHQVTQMGQEVILRCVPISNHLYFYWYRQILGQKVEFLVSFYNNEISEKSEIFDDQFSVERPDGSNFTLKIRSTKLEDSAMYFCASSDGLAANEQFFGPGTRLTVL.

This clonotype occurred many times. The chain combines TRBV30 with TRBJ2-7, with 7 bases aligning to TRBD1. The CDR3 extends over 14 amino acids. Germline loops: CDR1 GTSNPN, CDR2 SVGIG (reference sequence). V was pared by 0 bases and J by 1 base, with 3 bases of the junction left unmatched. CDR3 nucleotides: TGTGCCTGGAGTGTAGGGGACAGTTCCTACGAGCAGTACTTC. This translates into CAWSVGDSSYEQYF. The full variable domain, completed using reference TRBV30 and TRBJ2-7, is SQTIHQWPATLVQPVGSPLSLECTVEGTSNPNLYWYRQAAGRGLQLLFYSVGIGQISSEVPQNLSASRPQDRQFILSSKKLLLSDSGFYLCAWSVGDSSYEQYFGPGTRLTVT.

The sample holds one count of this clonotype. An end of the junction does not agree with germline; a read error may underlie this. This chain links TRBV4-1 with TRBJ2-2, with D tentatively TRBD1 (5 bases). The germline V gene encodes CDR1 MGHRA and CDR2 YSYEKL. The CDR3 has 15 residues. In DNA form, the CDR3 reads TGTGCCAGCAGCCAAGAAGCAGGGCGGACCGGGGAGCTGTTTTTT. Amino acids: CASSQEAGRTGELFF.

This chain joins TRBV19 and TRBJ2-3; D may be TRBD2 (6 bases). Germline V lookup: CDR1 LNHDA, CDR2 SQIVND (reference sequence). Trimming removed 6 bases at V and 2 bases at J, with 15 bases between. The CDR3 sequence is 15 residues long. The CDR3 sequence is CASSNPGGNTDTQYF. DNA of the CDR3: TGTGCCAGTAGCAATCCAGGAGGGAACACAGATACGCAGTATTTT.

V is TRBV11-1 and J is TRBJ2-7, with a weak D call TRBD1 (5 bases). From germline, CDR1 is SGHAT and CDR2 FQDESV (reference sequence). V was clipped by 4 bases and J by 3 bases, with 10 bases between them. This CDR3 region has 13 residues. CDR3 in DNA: TGTGCCAGCAGCTCCACCAGGGTCTACGAGCAGTACTTC. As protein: CASSSTRVYEQYF.

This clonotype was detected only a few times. CDR3 in DNA: TGCAGTGCTCCCCCGACTAGCGGGAAAGGGAGCCCCTACGAGCAGTACTTC. The encoded protein is CSAPPTSGKGSPYEQYF. The chain carries TRBV20-1 and TRBJ2-7; the match to TRBD2 covers 11 bases. The germline V gene has CDR1 DFQATT and CDR2 SNEGSKA (reference sequence). The CDR3 spans 17 residues. Trimming at V came to 5 bases and at J to 2 bases, leaving 14 bases not matched to a gene.

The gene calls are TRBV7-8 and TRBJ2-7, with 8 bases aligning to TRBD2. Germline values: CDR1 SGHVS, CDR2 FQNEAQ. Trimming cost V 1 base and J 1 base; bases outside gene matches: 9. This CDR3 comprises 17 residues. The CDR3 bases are TGTGCCAGCAGCTTAGACCCAGGACTAGCAAGATCCTACGAGCAGTACTTC. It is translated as CASSLDPGLARSYEQYF.

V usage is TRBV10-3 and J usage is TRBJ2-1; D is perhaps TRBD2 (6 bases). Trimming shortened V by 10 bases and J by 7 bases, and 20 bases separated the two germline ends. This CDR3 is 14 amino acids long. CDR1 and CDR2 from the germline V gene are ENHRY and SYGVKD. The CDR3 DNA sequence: TGTGCCAGCAAGATGACCGGGAGTTTTAATGAGCAGTTCTTC. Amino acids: CASKMTGSFNEQFF.

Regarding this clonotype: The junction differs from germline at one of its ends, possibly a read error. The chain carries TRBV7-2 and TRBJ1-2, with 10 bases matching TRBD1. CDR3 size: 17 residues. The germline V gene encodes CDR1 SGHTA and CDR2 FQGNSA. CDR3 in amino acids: CASSFARTGGSFYGYTF. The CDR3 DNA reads TGTGCCAGCAGCTTCGCACGGACAGGGGGGAGCTTCTATGGCTATACCTTC.

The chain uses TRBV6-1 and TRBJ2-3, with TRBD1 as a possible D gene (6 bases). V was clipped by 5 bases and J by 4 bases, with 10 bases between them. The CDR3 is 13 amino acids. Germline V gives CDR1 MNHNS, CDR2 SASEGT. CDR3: CASSYNRADTQYF. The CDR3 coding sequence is TGTGCCAGCAGTTACAACAGGGCAGATACGCAGTATTTT.

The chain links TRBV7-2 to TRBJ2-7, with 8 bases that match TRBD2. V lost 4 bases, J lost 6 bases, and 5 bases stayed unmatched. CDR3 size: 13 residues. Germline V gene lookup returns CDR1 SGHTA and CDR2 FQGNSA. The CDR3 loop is CASSSGGRGEQYF. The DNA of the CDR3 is TGTGCCAGCAGCTCGGGAGGGCGGGGCGAGCAGTACTTC.

The CDR3 DNA reads TGTGCCACCAGTGATTTCGGCGGGGGGGCCCCCAATGAGCAGTTCTTC. This sequence encodes CATSDFGGGAPNEQFF. The chain joins TRBV24-1 to TRBJ2-1; 9 bases are a match to TRBD2. Trimming removed 1 base from V and 6 bases from J; junction bases left unmatched: 6. CDR3 length equals 16 residues. CDR1 and CDR2 (germline): KGHDR, SFDVKD.

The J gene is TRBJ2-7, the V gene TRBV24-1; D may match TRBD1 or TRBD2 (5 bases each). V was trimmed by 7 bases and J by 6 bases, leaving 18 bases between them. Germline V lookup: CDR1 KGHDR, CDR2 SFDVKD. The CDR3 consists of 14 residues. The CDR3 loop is CATRATGGTGEQYF. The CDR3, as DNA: TGTGCCACCAGAGCTACTGGGGGAACGGGCGAGCAGTACTTC.

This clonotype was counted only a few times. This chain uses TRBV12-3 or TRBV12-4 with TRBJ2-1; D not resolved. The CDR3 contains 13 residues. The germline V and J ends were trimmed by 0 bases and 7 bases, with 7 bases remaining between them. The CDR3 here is CASSLAGRNEQFF. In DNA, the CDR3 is TGTGCCAGCAGTTTAGCAGGCAGAAATGAGCAGTTCTTC.

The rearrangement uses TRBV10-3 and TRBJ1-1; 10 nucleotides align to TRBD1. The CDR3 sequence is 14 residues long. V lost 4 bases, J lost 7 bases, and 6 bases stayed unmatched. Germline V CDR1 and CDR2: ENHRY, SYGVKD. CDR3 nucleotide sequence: TGTGCCATCAGTGCGGGACAGGGGACTAATGAAGCTTTCTTT. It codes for CAISAGQGTNEAFF.

The CDR3 spells CATSDRGDGYTF. DNA for the CDR3: TGTGCCACCAGTGATCGTGGGGATGGCTACACCTTC. This chain connects TRBV24-1 to TRBJ1-2; no clear D gene. Trimming pared 3 bases from V and 6 bases from J, leaving 7 bases between. The CDR3 is made up of 12 amino acids. Germline V gene sequence: CDR1 KGHDR, CDR2 SFDVKD.

CDR3 in DNA: TGCAGTGCTAGACCAGGGCGCGCCTCTGGAAACACCATATATTTT. As protein: CSARPGRASGNTIYF. The chain combines TRBV20-1 with TRBJ1-3; D perhaps matches TRBD1 (5 bases). Trimming removed 2 bases at V and 0 bases at J, with 11 bases between. The CDR3 length is 15 residues. Per the germline V gene, CDR1 is DFQATT and CDR2 is SNEGSKA (reference sequence).

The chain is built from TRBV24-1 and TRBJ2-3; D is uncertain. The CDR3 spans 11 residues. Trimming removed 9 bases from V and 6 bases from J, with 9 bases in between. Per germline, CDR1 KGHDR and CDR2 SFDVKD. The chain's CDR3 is CATASTDTQYF. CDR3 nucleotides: TGTGCCACCGCCTCGACGGATACGCAGTATTTT.

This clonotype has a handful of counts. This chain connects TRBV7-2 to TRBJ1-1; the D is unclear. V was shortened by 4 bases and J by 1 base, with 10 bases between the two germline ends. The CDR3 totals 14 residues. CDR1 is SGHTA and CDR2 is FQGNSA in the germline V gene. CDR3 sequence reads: CASSSTSANTEAFF. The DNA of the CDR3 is TGTGCCAGCAGCTCAACGTCGGCGAACACTGAAGCTTTCTTT.

Here the CDR3 DNA reads TGTGCCATCAAAGCCTGGTCGGGACAGATTAGCACCGGGGAGCTGTTTTTT. Its translation: CAIKAWSGQISTGELFF. The V and J genes are TRBV10-3 and TRBJ2-2; 7 bases match TRBD1. Germline CDR1 reads ENHRY; CDR2 reads SYGVKD. V dropped 7 bases and J dropped 4; count of bases not matched to a gene: 15. This CDR3 is built from 17 residues.

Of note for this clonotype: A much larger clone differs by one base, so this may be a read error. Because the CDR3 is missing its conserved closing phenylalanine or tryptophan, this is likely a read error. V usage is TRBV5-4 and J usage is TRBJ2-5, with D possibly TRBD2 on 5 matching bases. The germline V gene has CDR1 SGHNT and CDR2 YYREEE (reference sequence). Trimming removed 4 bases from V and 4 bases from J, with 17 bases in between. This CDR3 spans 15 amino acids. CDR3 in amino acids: CASSKHGSAGETQYS. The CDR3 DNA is TGTGCCAGCAGCAAACACGGTTCGGCGGGAGAGACCCAGTACTCC.

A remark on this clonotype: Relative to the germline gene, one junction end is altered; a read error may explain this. CDR3 DNA: TGTGCCAGCAGACAGACAGGGGGAGGAGAAAAACTGCTTTTT. Amino acids: CASRQTGGGEKLLF. The V gene is TRBV14, the J gene TRBJ1-4; 9 bases fit TRBD1. The germline V gene has CDR1 SGHDN and CDR2 FVKESK. The CDR3 is made up of 14 amino acids.

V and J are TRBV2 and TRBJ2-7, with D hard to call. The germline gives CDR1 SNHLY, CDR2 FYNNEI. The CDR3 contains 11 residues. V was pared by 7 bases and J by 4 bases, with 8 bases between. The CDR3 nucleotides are TGTGCCAGCACCCTATTATACGAGCAGTACTTC. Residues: CASTLLYEQYF. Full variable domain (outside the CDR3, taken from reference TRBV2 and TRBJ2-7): EPEVTQTPSHQVTQMGQEVILRCVPISNHLYFYWYRQILGQKVEFLVSFYNNEISEKSEIFDDQFSVERPDGSNFTLKIRSTKLEDSAMYFCASTLLYEQYFGPGTRLTVT.

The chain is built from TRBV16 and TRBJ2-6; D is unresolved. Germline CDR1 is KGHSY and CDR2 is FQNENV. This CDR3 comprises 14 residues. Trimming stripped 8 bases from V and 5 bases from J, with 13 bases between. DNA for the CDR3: TGTGCCAGCCGGAATTCCTTCCGGGCCAACGTCCTGACTTTC. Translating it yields CASRNSFRANVLTF.

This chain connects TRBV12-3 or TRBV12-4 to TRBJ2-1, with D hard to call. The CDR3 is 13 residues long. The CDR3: CASGLSGYNEQFF. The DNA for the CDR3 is TGTGCTAGTGGTTTGTCAGGTTACAATGAGCAGTTCTTC.